The rows below give T cell receptor beta chains drawn from one sample of a study of response to subunit inactivated influenza vaccine. TCRdb used MiXCR to reprocess the RT-PCR reads, holding one entry per CDR3 protein. The table has over 400,000 distinct CDR3 sequences, roughly 11% seen once. The source material was PBMCs from blood, sampled about 40 days after vaccination. The receptors come from a man aged 45-60 years who received an inactivated influenza vaccine. Each CDR3 is given with its conserved first and last residue. The D gene is left open where the match is weak. Size tells how often a clone was seen (once, few, many) or the class of an expanded clone, and some rows leave it out.

D,V,J,size,CDR3,DNA
TRBD1,TRBV18,TRBJ2-7,NA,CASSRYTGDEQYF,TGTGCCAGCTCACGGTATACAGGGGATGAGCAGTACTTC
TRBD1,TRBV7-9,TRBJ2-7,many,CASTPGQVYEQYF,TGTGCCAGCACCCCGGGACAGGTCTACGAGCAGTACTTC
NA,TRBV2,TRBJ1-1,few,CASSAATHMNTEAFF,TGTGCCAGCAGTGCGGCTACTCATATGAACACTGAAGCTTTCTTT
NA,TRBV12-3/TRBV12-4,TRBJ1-6,NA,CASSLTRGDSPLHF,TGTGCCAGCAGTTTAACCAGGGGAGATTCACCCCTCCACTTT
TRBD2,TRBV10-3,TRBJ2-7,few,CAISGTSGAYEQYF,TGTGCCATCAGCGGGACTAGCGGTGCCTACGAGCAGTACTTC
NA,TRBV5-8,TRBJ2-2,NA,CASSIPGTNTGELFF,TGTGCCAGCAGCATACCCGGGACCAACACCGGGGAGCTGTTTTTT
NA,TRBV10-3,TRBJ2-1,NA,CAISPTSNEQFF,TGTGCCATCAGTCCGACTAGCAATGAGCAGTTCTTC
TRBD1,TRBV20-1,TRBJ2-2,few,CSARDWGQGWNTGELFF,TGCAGTGCTAGAGATTGGGGACAGGGATGGAACACCGGGGAGCTGTTTTTT
NA,TRBV4-3,TRBJ1-2,many,CASSQEGGARNYGYTF,TGCGCCAGCAGCCAAGAAGGGGGGGCCCGTAACTATGGCTACACCTTC
TRBD1,TRBV20-1,TRBJ2-7,NA,CSAGQGIGDEQYF,TGCAGTGCCGGACAGGGGATCGGCGACGAGCAGTACTTC
NA,TRBV6-2/TRBV6-3,TRBJ2-7,few,CASSTRQIYEQYF,TGTGCCAGCAGCACAAGACAGATATACGAGCAGTACTTC
NA,TRBV5-6,TRBJ2-3,NA,CASSIQGYNTDTQYF,TGTGCCAGCAGCATCCAGGGCTACAACACAGATACGCAGTATTTT
TRBD1,TRBV5-6,TRBJ2-3,NA,CASSVGTGLSTDTQYF,TGTGCCAGCAGCGTCGGGACAGGGCTTAGCACAGATACGCAGTATTTT
NA,TRBV12-3/TRBV12-4,TRBJ2-1,many,CASSHSVRYNEQFF,TGTGCCAGCAGCCACTCCGTGAGGTACAATGAGCAGTTCTTC
NA,TRBV6-1,TRBJ2-3,few,CASAPRHTSTDTQYF,TGTGCCAGCGCCCCGCGCCATACTAGCACAGATACGCAGTATTTT
NA,TRBV6-1,TRBJ1-5,NA,CASSEASNQPQHF,TGTGCCAGCAGTGAAGCTTCTAATCAGCCCCAGCATTTT
NA,TRBV20-1,TRBJ1-2,few,CSIPSGQGIYGYTF,TGCAGTATCCCATCCGGGCAGGGGATCTATGGCTACACCTTC
TRBD1,TRBV7-9,TRBJ1-1,many,CASSLDKGADEAFF,TGTGCCAGCAGCTTAGATAAGGGGGCCGATGAAGCTTTCTTT
NA,TRBV6-5,TRBJ2-5,many,CASSYSEGRQETQYF,TGTGCCAGCAGTTACTCGGAGGGGCGACAAGAGACCCAGTACTTC
NA,TRBV5-1,TRBJ2-1,many,CASSPGTYNEQFF,TGTGCCAGCAGTCCTGGGACCTACAATGAGCAGTTCTTC
NA,TRBV20-1,TRBJ1-1,many,CSARGGGYTEAFF,TGCAGTGCTAGGGGGGGTGGTTACACTGAAGCTTTCTTT
NA,TRBV6-2/TRBV6-3,TRBJ2-1,NA,CASSYFLVSSSYNEQFF,TGTGCCAGCAGTTACTTTCTGGTCTCTAGCTCCTACAATGAGCAGTTCTTC
NA,TRBV4-1,TRBJ1-1,many,CASSQEPSMNTEAFF,TGCGCCAGCAGCCAAGAACCCAGTATGAACACTGAAGCTTTCTTT
NA,TRBV29-1,TRBJ2-2,few,CSVETEPNTGELFF,TGCAGCGTTGAGACAGAACCTAACACCGGGGAGCTGTTTTTT
NA,TRBV10-1,TRBJ2-7,few,CASSGGDSNYEQYF,TGCGCCAGCAGTGGGGGGGACTCCAACTACGAGCAGTACTTC
NA,TRBV20-1,TRBJ1-4,few,CSAPRRVYGEKLFF,TGCAGTGCCCCTCGCCGGGTTTATGGTGAAAAACTGTTTTTT
NA,TRBV20-1,TRBJ1-2,few,CSASPLAWYTF,TGCAGTGCTTCCCCCTTGGCCTGGTACACCTTC
NA,TRBV11-2,TRBJ1-2,NA,CASSPEYVANYGYTF,TGTGCCAGCAGCCCTGAGTACGTAGCTAACTATGGCTACACCTTC
NA,TRBV5-1,TRBJ2-5,NA,CASSGGPGKETQYF,TGCGCCAGCAGCGGGGGTCCGGGGAAAGAGACCCAGTACTTC
TRBD1,TRBV5-1,TRBJ1-1,few,CASSPRTGKNTEAFF,TGCGCCAGCAGCCCCCGGACAGGGAAGAACACTGAAGCTTTCTTT
NA,TRBV11-2,TRBJ2-7,NA,CASSRTASPYEQYF,TGTGCCAGCAGCCGGACAGCGAGTCCCTACGAGCAGTACTTC